This TCR beta chain appears in the sequencing data of a study of blood T cell repertoires in COVID-19. Trimming shortened V by 1 base and J by 1 base, and 7 bases separated the two germline ends. CDR1 is SGHTA and CDR2 is FQGNSA in the germline V gene. The length of the CDR3 is 14 residues. Recovered participants had two consecutive negative NP/OP PCR tests, healthcare professional clearance, or symptom resolution. Measured with immunoSEQ multiplex PCR; TCRdb has only the in-frame clones, and not every one. The sample yields under 200,000 clones, more than 75% seen once. Sequenced input: PBMCs or T cells enriched from blood (not recorded which). The TCR comes from a woman between 45 and 65 years old who had recovered from COVID-19. The chain has TRBV7-2 and TRBJ2-5; the D is unclear. The CDR3 here is CASSLVQVQETQYF. The CDR3 coding sequence is TGTGCCAGCAGCTTAGTTCAGGTCCAAGAGACCCAGTACTTC.